This record covers a single TCR beta chain. The sample comes from a study of blood T cell repertoires in COVID-19. Study in general: From the United States, Italy and Spain came samples of acute and convalescent COVID-19. Sources were T cells, B-cell-depleted T cells, or PBMCs; the material itself was cDNA or gDNA.

This CDR3 comprises 17 residues. The V and J ends lost 5 bases and 8 bases respectively, with 23 bases between them. CDR1 is SGHRS and CDR2 is YFSETQ in the germline V gene. TCRdb's copy holds only in-frame clones and misses some; the assay was immunoSEQ multiplex PCR. Seen here are more than 100,000 clones, 65% to 90% observed once, and the top ten hold 8.4%. The genes are TRBV5-1 and TRBJ1-6; D is uncertain. Sequencing was done on a sample of peripheral blood. This receptor was obtained from a woman in her sixties or seventies with active or convalescent COVID-19. In DNA form, the CDR3 reads TGCGCCAGCAGTTCCTATCACTTGACCCAACGGGATTCACCCCTCCACTTT. Protein sequence: CASSSYHLTQRDSPLHF.